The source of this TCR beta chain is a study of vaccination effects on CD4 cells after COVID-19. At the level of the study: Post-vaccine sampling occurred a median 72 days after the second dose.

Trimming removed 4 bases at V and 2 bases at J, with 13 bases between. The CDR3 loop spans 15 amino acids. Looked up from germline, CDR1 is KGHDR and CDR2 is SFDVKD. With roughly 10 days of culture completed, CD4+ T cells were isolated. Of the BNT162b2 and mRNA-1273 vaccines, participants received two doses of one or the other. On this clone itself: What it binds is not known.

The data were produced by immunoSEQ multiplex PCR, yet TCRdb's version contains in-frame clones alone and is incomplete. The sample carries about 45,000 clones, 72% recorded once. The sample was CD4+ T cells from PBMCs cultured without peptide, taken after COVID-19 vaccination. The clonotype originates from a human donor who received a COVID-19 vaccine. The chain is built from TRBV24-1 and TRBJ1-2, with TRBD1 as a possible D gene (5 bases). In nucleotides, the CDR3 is TGTGCCACCAGTGACCAAGGGACCGCAAACTATGGCTACACCTTC. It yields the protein CATSDQGTANYGYTF.